Listed below are T cell receptor beta chains from one sample, sequenced in a study of shared clonotypes between healthy human individuals. The table came from immunoSEQ multiplex PCR; TCRdb's copy has only in-frame clones and leaves some out. The sample includes fewer than 850,000 clones, about nine tenths of them seen just once. The specimen was memory CD8+ T cells from PBMCs. These receptors were collected from a man aged 18 to 29 in good health. Some clones in this sample may be carry-over from other donors' samples. CDR3s include the opening cysteine and the closing phenylalanine or tryptophan. A D gene is named only where the DNA matches it firmly. Clone size is stated in some rows and not others, as once, few, many or a class when expanded.

v_call	j_call	d_call	cdr3_length	clone_size	cdr3_aa	cdr3_nt
TRBV28	TRBJ1-2	NA	16	NA	CASRTTDTGPNYGYTF	TGTGCCAGCAGAACTACCGACACAGGGCCCAACTATGGCTACACCTTC
TRBV7-9	TRBJ1-4	TRBD1	16	NA	CASSDNDRGPNEKLFF	TGTGCCAGCAGTGATAACGACAGGGGACCGAATGAAAAACTGTTTTTT
TRBV5-4	TRBJ1-2	NA	15	NA	CASSLGQGLSYGYTF	TGTGCCAGCAGCTTGGGGCAGGGGTTGTCCTATGGCTACACCTTC
TRBV7-8	TRBJ1-5	NA	21	once	CASSSKRHLGDRIDSNQPQHF	TGTGCCAGCAGCTCCAAAAGACACCTCGGGGACCGAATCGATAGCAATCAGCCCCAGCATTTT
TRBV29-1	TRBJ1-3	TRBD1	13	NA	CSALDRGSNTIYF	TGCAGCGCCCTAGACAGGGGGTCGAACACCATATATTTT
TRBV7-2	TRBJ2-7	NA	14	NA	CASSFLVGAYEQYF	TGTGCCAGCAGCTTTCTTGTAGGCGCCTACGAGCAGTACTTC
TRBV6-6	TRBJ2-5	NA	15	NA	CASSYGAGLQETQYF	TGTGCCAGCAGTTACGGGGCAGGGCTCCAAGAGACCCAGTACTTC
TRBV28	TRBJ2-1	TRBD2	18	NA	CASSLVLLAVASYNEQFF	TGTGCCAGCAGCCTCGTCCTTCTAGCGGTTGCTTCCTACAATGAGCAGTTCTTC
TRBV7-3	TRBJ2-1	NA	15	NA	CASSAGGLRGNEQFF	TGTGCCAGCAGCGCCGGGGGCTTAAGGGGCAATGAGCAGTTCTTC
TRBV7-9	TRBJ2-4	NA	12	NA	CASSLGPPLQYF	TGTGCCAGCAGCTTAGGACCACCCCTTCAGTACTTC
TRBV9	TRBJ1-3	NA	16	NA	CASSPRASSSGNTIYF	TGTGCCAGCAGCCCCCGGGCCTCTAGCTCTGGAAACACCATATATTTT
TRBV28	TRBJ1-2	NA	14	once	CASTPIGAGYGYTF	TGTGCCAGCACCCCCATAGGGGCCGGCTATGGCTACACCTTC
TRBV29-1	TRBJ1-2	NA	12	NA	CSVETGRGGYTF	TGCAGCGTGGAAACAGGGCGGGGTGGCTACACCTTC
TRBV4-1	TRBJ2-5	NA	13	medium-sized	CASSQGLRETQYF	TGCGCCAGCAGCCAAGGACTTCGAGAGACCCAGTACTTC
TRBV9	TRBJ1-3	NA	18	NA	CASSASRGSIPSGNTIYF	TGTGCCAGCAGCGCATCCCGCGGGAGCATTCCCTCTGGAAACACCATATATTTT
TRBV29-1	TRBJ2-7	NA	13	NA	CSVSGTLGYEQYF	TGCAGCGTTTCCGGGACCTTGGGTTACGAGCAGTACTTC
TRBV4-1	TRBJ2-7	NA	15	NA	CASSLYHPSSYEQYF	TGCGCCAGCAGCCTCTACCATCCAAGCTCCTACGAGCAGTACTTC
TRBV18	TRBJ2-3	TRBD1	16	NA	CASSPLPDRGTDTQYF	TGTGCCAGCTCACCACTCCCGGACAGGGGCACAGATACGCAGTATTTT
TRBV29-1	TRBJ2-5	TRBD2	14	few	CSVVAGGVQETQYF	TGCAGCGTTGTTGCGGGAGGGGTTCAAGAGACCCAGTACTTC
TRBV19	TRBJ2-1	TRBD2	15	NA	CASSYAGVSYNEQFF	TGTGCCAGTAGTTACGCGGGAGTGTCCTACAATGAGCAGTTCTTC
TRBV28	TRBJ1-5	NA	14	NA	CASSLLGRNQPQHF	TGTGCCAGCAGTTTATTGGGTCGCAATCAGCCCCAGCATTTT
TRBV27	TRBJ1-2	TRBD1	17	NA	CASTPLGTGDSNYGYTF	TGTGCCAGCACCCCCCTAGGGACAGGCGATTCTAACTATGGCTACACCTTC
TRBV6-1	TRBJ1-2	NA	15	NA	CATTMPRQTSYGYTF	TGTGCCACCACAATGCCGAGACAGACCTCCTATGGCTACACCTTC
TRBV5-6	TRBJ1-5	NA	15	NA	CASSLIGSVIEAQHF	TGTGCCAGCAGCTTAATCGGCTCCGTTATTGAGGCCCAGCATTTT
TRBV29-1	TRBJ2-7	TRBD1	10	NA	CSGQGQVRDF	TGCAGCGGGCAAGGACAGGTGCGGGACTTC
TRBV7-3	TRBJ2-5	NA	13	NA	CASSLDFLETQYF	TGTGCCAGCAGCTTAGATTTTTTGGAGACCCAGTACTTC
TRBV13	TRBJ2-1	NA	13	NA	CASSLGAYNEQFF	TGTGCCAGCAGCCTTGGCGCTTACAATGAGCAGTTCTTC
TRBV27	TRBJ2-5	TRBD2	15	NA	CASSFLGLEAETQYF	TGTGCCAGCAGTTTCCTCGGACTAGAGGCCGAGACCCAGTACTTC
TRBV27	TRBJ2-7	NA	13	NA	CASSLRAGYEQYF	TGTGCCAGCAGTTTAAGGGCGGGATACGAGCAGTACTTC
TRBV7-9	TRBJ2-2	TRBD1	17	NA	CASSLASTGVVFGELFF	TGTGCCAGCAGCTTAGCTTCGACAGGGGTGGTTTTCGGGGAGCTGTTTTTT
TRBV10-2	TRBJ1-4	NA	13	NA	CASSELWGEKLFF	TGCGCCAGCAGTGAACTCTGGGGGGAAAAACTGTTTTTT
TRBV28	TRBJ2-3	TRBD2	18	NA	CASSRGTRIDGGTDTQYF	TGTGCCAGCAGTCGCGGGACTAGAATAGATGGTGGCACAGATACGCAGTATTTT
TRBV7-9	TRBJ1-2	TRBD1	14	NA	CASSRQGELDGYTF	TGTGCCAGCAGTCGACAGGGGGAGCTAGATGGCTACACCTTC
TRBV11-2	TRBJ2-2	TRBD2	16	NA	CASSLWVAGGTGELFF	TGTGCCAGCAGCTTATGGGTAGCGGGAGGAACCGGGGAGCTGTTTTTT
TRBV20-1	TRBJ1-1	NA	10	NA	CSAWDGEAFF	TGCAGTGCATGGGACGGGGAAGCTTTCTTT
TRBV11-2	TRBJ1-1	NA	13	once	CASSFPGNTEAFF	TGTGCCAGCAGCTTTCCGGGGAACACTGAAGCTTTCTTT
TRBV28	TRBJ2-1	NA	21	once	CASSLKVAAFRTASSYNEQFF	TGTGCCAGCAGTTTAAAGGTCGCGGCTTTTAGGACTGCAAGCTCCTACAATGAGCAGTTCTTC
TRBV7-9	TRBJ2-7	NA	18	NA	CASSPQRAKLVGSYEQYF	TGTGCCAGCAGCCCCCAGCGGGCGAAACTAGTGGGCTCCTACGAGCAGTACTTC
TRBV4-1	TRBJ2-7	TRBD2	13	NA	CASSPGLGYEQYF	TGCGCCAGCAGCCCGGGACTAGGGTACGAGCAGTACTTC
TRBV29-1	TRBJ2-5	NA	11	NA	CSVAAEETQYF	TGCAGCGTTGCAGCCGAAGAGACCCAGTACTTC
TRBV5-1	TRBJ1-2	NA	16	NA	CASSLSWRGKDYGYTF	TGCGCCAGCAGCTTGAGTTGGAGGGGGAAGGACTATGGCTACACCTTC
TRBV9	TRBJ2-1	NA	12	NA	CASRGDYNEQFF	TGTGCCAGCAGGGGGGACTACAATGAGCAGTTCTTC
TRBV19	TRBJ1-5	NA	15	NA	CASSDRYQSNQPQHF	TGTGCCAGCTCCGACAGGTACCAAAGCAATCAGCCCCAGCATTTT
TRBV28	TRBJ2-7	NA	13	NA	CASSQEDAYEQYF	TGTGCCAGCAGCCAGGAGGATGCCTACGAGCAGTACTTC
TRBV4-1	TRBJ2-7	NA	13	NA	CASSRTSSYEQYF	TGCGCCAGCAGCAGGACGTCTTCCTACGAGCAGTACTTC
TRBV13	TRBJ2-1	NA	15	once	CASSSRGMGYNEQFF	TGTGCCAGCAGCTCGAGGGGGATGGGTTACAATGAGCAGTTCTTC
TRBV28	TRBJ2-7	TRBD2	15	NA	CASSRRGGLTYEQYF	TGTGCCAGCAGTCGCCGGGGGGGACTAACCTACGAGCAGTACTTC
TRBV11-2	TRBJ2-1	TRBD2	16	NA	CASSRATSGRGYEQFF	TGTGCCAGCAGCCGAGCTACTAGCGGGAGAGGGTATGAGCAGTTCTTC
TRBV10-1	TRBJ2-2	TRBD1	15	NA	CASSPTGTNTGELFF	TGCGCCAGCAGCCCGACAGGGACGAACACCGGGGAGCTGTTTTTT
TRBV29-1	TRBJ2-1	TRBD1	16	NA	CSAQGAWTGASDEQFF	TGCAGCGCCCAGGGGGCGTGGACAGGGGCTTCTGATGAGCAGTTCTTC
TRBV21-1	TRBJ2-3	NA	17	NA	CANTIFEGILSTDTQYF	TGTGCCAACACAATATTCGAAGGTATCCTTAGCACAGATACGCAGTATTTT
TRBV4-1	TRBJ2-7	TRBD1	16	NA	CASSQGPGQGSYEQYF	TGCGCCAGCAGCCAAGGTCCGGGACAGGGCTCCTACGAGCAGTACTTC
TRBV6-5	TRBJ2-3	NA	15	NA	CASSNGHTLQDTQYF	TGTGCCAGCAGCAACGGACACACTCTTCAGGATACGCAGTATTTT
TRBV5-6	TRBJ2-3	NA	14	NA	CASSLAWGTDTQYF	TGTGCCAGCAGCTTGGCCTGGGGCACAGATACGCAGTATTTT
TRBV28	TRBJ2-6	NA	13	NA	CASSTTVANVLTF	TGTGCCAGCAGTACAACAGTCGCCAACGTCCTGACTTTC
TRBV7-3	TRBJ2-3	TRBD2	17	NA	CASSLGPSSGYTDTQYF	TGTGCCAGCAGCTTAGGCCCTTCTAGCGGATACACAGATACGCAGTATTTT
TRBV27	TRBJ2-1	TRBD2	15	NA	CASSWGTSGSHEQFF	TGTGCCAGCAGTTGGGGGACTAGCGGGAGCCATGAGCAGTTCTTC
TRBV6-6	TRBJ1-1	NA	14	NA	CASSYSGRNTEAFF	TGTGCCAGCAGTTATTCGGGTCGGAACACTGAAGCTTTCTTT
TRBV6-5	TRBJ2-1	NA	15	NA	CASSYKWPGYNEQFF	TGTGCCAGCAGTTACAAGTGGCCCGGATACAATGAGCAGTTCTTC
TRBV27	TRBJ1-3	TRBD1	15	NA	CASSTSGRGANTIYF	TGTGCCAGCAGTACTAGTGGCAGGGGGGCAAACACCATATATTTT